This TCR beta chain is drawn from a study of cytomegalovirus exposure and HLA in healthy donors. Study-wide background: Earlier work reported approximately 110 million unique TCR beta sequences from about 170 million T cells. Unique TCRs numbering 75 million to 95 million, obtained from HLA-typed donors, made up an early data release. Findings and caveats of the study: Fewer N-insertions (relative to the approximately 700-donor mean) were reportedly seen in an Asian-associated ancestry cluster in a later analysis. Later genetic work tied a missense DCLRE1C variant to beta-chain V and J trimming.

PCR was performed using 60 Vbeta and 13 Jbeta primers. Method: immunoSEQ multiplex PCR; TCRdb's copy keeps in-frame clones and lacks some. Among 80,000 to 95,000 clones listed, 81% were seen once. A few counts support this clone. Its antigen is currently unknown. The sequence came from a woman aged 25 to 45 in good health and CMV-seronegative. The sample was PBMCs.

The CDR3 protein is CASSTQGAGGYTF. The CDR3 DNA follows: TGTGCCAGCAGTACGCAGGGGGCAGGTGGCTACACCTTC. The rearrangement uses TRBV11-1 and TRBJ1-2, with 8 bases matching TRBD1. The CDR3 extends over 13 amino acids. Trimming removed 6 bases from V and 7 bases from J; junction bases left unmatched: 7. CDR1 and CDR2 (germline): SGHAT, FQDESV (reference sequence). Supplemented by reference TRBV11-1 and TRBJ1-2, the full variable domain reads EAEVAQSPRYKITEKSQAVAFWCDPISGHATLYWYRQILGQGPELLVQFQDESVVDDSQLPKDRFSAERLKGVDSTLKIQPAELGDSAMYLCASSTQGAGGYTFGSGTRLTVV.